This T cell receptor beta chain was observed in a study of cytomegalovirus exposure and HLA in healthy donors (dated by TCRdb to the late 2010s). Background on the whole study: An earlier analysis of 587 of the donors reported 276 Gb of sequence data and 95 million to 130 million unique TCR beta sequences obtained from around 180 million T cells. About 320 gigabases of sequencing data and tens of millions of unique TCR sequences were included in an early release covering several hundred HLA-typed donors. Of the roughly 400 genotyped donors, roughly 80% fell in the genetic ancestry cluster associated with self-reported Caucasian donors. The study aimed to test whether cataloging public T cell receptors could reveal signatures of past pathogen exposure. The study profiled the T cell repertoires of approximately 700 subjects by immunosequencing and related them to cytomegalovirus serostatus. A separate validation cohort of about 110 different subjects was used in addition to the roughly 640-subject first cohort. To predict cytomegalovirus infection status, the study combined high-throughput TCR immunosequencing, statistical association of individual TCRs with disease status, and machine learning. To study patterns of TCR occurrence, a later analysis re-analyzed previously published TCR beta repertoires from 600 to 750 donors and added high-resolution HLA genotyping. The later analysis used no new phenotypic data to find candidate immune exposures, relying instead on TCR beta sequences and their occurrence across donors. An earlier analysis of a few hundred of the donors applied high-throughput TCR beta sequencing to assess whether each TCR beta V gene segment acted as functional or pseudogenic. Alongside the repertoire data, information on donor age, sex, ethnicity and CMV serostatus was compiled. A later genetic analysis took genome-wide SNP genotypes for about three fifths of the 666 donors and used that subset as a discovery cohort. All discovery cohort repertoires had been generated using a single sequencing platform. HLA typing included class I and class II loci at four-digit resolution. Typing coverage differed by locus: A, B, C, DRB1 and DQB1 were typed in about 620-640 donors, DQA1 in 500 to 550, DPA1 in around 600, and DPB1 in 400 to 490. Because of strong linkage in the cohort, roughly five DR-DQ haplotypes were treated as single units for association and clustering. Across under 500 genotyped donors of the cohort, an average of approximately 220,000 unique TCR beta nucleotide sequences per donor were sequenced, and roughly 20% of those sequences were non-productive. The paper as a whole reports these results and caveats: According to a later analysis, parvovirus B19, influenza, CMV and Epstein-Barr virus appeared linked to several top co-occurrence clusters. Most TCR sequences were seen in very few donors, while some public TCRs were found in many individuals. A later analysis found that HLA-associated TCR beta chains were more clonally expanded and had lower generation probabilities than equally common non-associated chains. Correlated functional status among segregating V segments might reflect linkage disequilibrium, but an unknown experimental factor could not be ruled out. Compared with the 666-donor mean, donors in an Asian-associated ancestry cluster had fewer N-insertions in productive TCRs, according to a later genetic analysis. The classifier was reported to diagnose cytomegalovirus status with high specificity and sensitivity in both the original and validation cohorts. In vitro tests confirmed that a few of the cytomegalovirus-associated TCR beta chains recognize cytomegalovirus antigens. A further reported finding was that TCR beta sequences accurately predicted the HLA-A and HLA-B alleles for most subjects in the first cohort. This cohort had only TCR beta chains sequenced, and the lack of alpha or paired-chain data limited which features could be detected. The study listed 150 to 200 TCR beta chains as associated with cytomegalovirus. In a later analysis, the rate of TCR association differed among HLA loci, with DRB1 alleles having the most associated TCRs and HLA-C alleles having the fewest. The authors suggested that the approach could potentially be generalized to other disease states and immunological phenotypes. Strong co-occurrence of HLA alleles, especially DR and DQ, made assigning TCR associations to individual alleles difficult. In a later analysis, 16,951 TCR beta sequences were associated with specific HLA alleles at a false discovery rate of 0.05. Because HLA typing was unavailable for some donors at each locus, only the typed subset was used in association tests. Roughly uniform sequencing depth across donors was assumed in presence/absence analyses, although this assumption may not hold. The sequencing pipeline was judged likely to have produced a cluster of highly shared sequence variants as a technical artifact. Some IMGT-functional V segments, including TRBV6-2 and TRBV6-3, could not be told apart with the 87-base-pair reads, so those segments were excluded. A later analysis found that most CMV-associated TCR beta chains appeared HLA-restricted, with HLA associations seemingly driven largely by CMV exposure. Seventeen rarely observed V segments, including chromosome 9 orphons, were excluded from the earlier analysis of approximately 600 of the donors because counts were too low. A later genetic analysis associated a missense DCLRE1C variant with V-gene and J-gene trimming of TCR beta chains, and an independent cohort replicated the association. CMV serostatus was the only immune exposure information available for the cohort. In an earlier analysis of 587 of the donors, most TCR beta V segments were observed in productive rearrangements about 87% or about 30% of the time, broadly matching IMGT annotations.

There are a few counts of this clone. Its recognized antigen is unknown. No base-level quality is on record; no much larger clone is a single base apart. The library was made by the immunoSEQ multiplex PCR assay. For the multiplex PCR, a mixture combining 60 forward primers for TCR Vbeta segments and 13 reverse primers for TCR Jbeta segments was used. The CDR3 region of rearranged TCR beta genes was amplified from genomic DNA by a multiplex PCR assay. The Illumina HiSeq System was used to sequence the amplified TCR beta libraries as 87-base-pair reads. Per the source publication's procedure: In a later analysis, tens of millions of unique TCR beta chains were counted across the roughly 610 repertoires, and some 10 million of these chains were shared by at least two donors. A nearest-neighbor algorithm error-corrected the raw reads and collapsed the reads into unique sequences, merging closely related sequences to remove PCR and sequencing errors. CDR3 sequences were aligned to IMGT reference sequences to assign V, D and J gene segments. For a sequence to be retained, a match of at least six nucleotides was required to both a V gene segment and a J gene segment. Rearrangements were called productive when the CDR3 lacked stop codons and stayed in frame with V and J; all others were non-productive. CDR3 was defined by IMGT convention, running from the second conserved V-encoded cysteine to the conserved J-encoded phenylalanine. The earlier analysis of more than 450 of the donors excluded sequences that lacked an unambiguous match to a single V gene segment. An earlier analysis of 500 to 700 of the donors classified V segments as functional when productive rearrangements were above 56.7% and as segregating when the standard deviation between donors was above 5%. A statistical classification framework was built to diagnose cytomegalovirus status from the catalog of TCR beta chain sequences. In a later analysis, V and J genes were assigned by comparing TCR nucleotide sequences against IMGT/GENE-DB human TR gene sequences. Using the TCRdist pipeline, a later analysis assigned CDR3 sequences along with most-parsimonious VDJ recombination scenarios. In a later analysis, every TCR beta chain was defined by the combination of its CDR3 amino acid sequence and its V-gene family, and reads without a unique V-gene family were dropped. A later analysis removed 500 to 650 highly shared, low-generation-probability nucleotide sequences to deal with suspected cross-contamination and a sequencing artifact. In a later analysis, a clonal expansion index for each public chain was calculated from normalized within-repertoire ranks of inferred template counts. In a later analysis, generation probabilities were computed using a VDJ recombination model fitted to out-of-frame rearrangements, and the results were checked against IGoR. A later analysis scored TCR-TCR, TCR-HLA and TCR-CMV co-occurrence with hypergeometric tests, applying a repertoire-size bias correction to TCR pairs. To estimate false discovery rates, a later analysis permuted the HLA or CMV assignments 20 times. A later analysis grouped co-occurring TCRs with DBSCAN, adding TCRdist sequence similarity when clustering within HLA-allele-positive subsets. Co-occurrence clustering excluded repertoires with fewer than 30,000 or more than 120,000 public chains, plus five with anomalous nucleotide sharing. TCRdb provides this immuneACCESS table in a form limited to in-frame rearrangements. Some clones are lacking; in checked studies, under half of them reflect an unresolved V gene, and why the rest are absent is not known. The V and J calls and clone size are taken from that table; D and trimming were inferred from the DNA. Within this sample are approximately 53,000 clones, with around 80% of them counted one time only. Together, the top ten hold around 8% of the sample.

Reading the germline V gene (reference sequence) gives CDR1 LNHDA and CDR2 SQIVND. The junction shows trimming of 9 bases on V and 2 bases on J, and the gene matches do not reach 8 bases of it. The CDR3 contains 14 residues, cysteine and phenylalanine counted. Only CDR3 DNA remains: 42 bases, in frame from the first base. The cohort comprised approximately 700 healthy bone marrow donors. At the time of sampling, all cohort members were nominally healthy, though unrecorded immune exposures were likely present. The donor was CMV seropositive and was included in the group of approximately 300 seropositive cohort members. Every donor gave a peripheral blood sample, and the peripheral blood mononuclear cells from that sample were used for TCR beta sequencing. Genomic DNA was extracted from the blood cell samples with the Qiagen DNeasy Blood Extraction Kit.

The receptor comes from a man aged 30 to 39 in good health and CMV-seropositive. The sample comprised PBMCs. Recombination connected TRBV19 to TRBJ1-2; 8 bases in the middle match TRBD1. The DNA is TGTGCCAGCGACCAGGGGGCACAAAACTATGGCTACACCTTC. This yields the protein CASDQGAQNYGYTF.